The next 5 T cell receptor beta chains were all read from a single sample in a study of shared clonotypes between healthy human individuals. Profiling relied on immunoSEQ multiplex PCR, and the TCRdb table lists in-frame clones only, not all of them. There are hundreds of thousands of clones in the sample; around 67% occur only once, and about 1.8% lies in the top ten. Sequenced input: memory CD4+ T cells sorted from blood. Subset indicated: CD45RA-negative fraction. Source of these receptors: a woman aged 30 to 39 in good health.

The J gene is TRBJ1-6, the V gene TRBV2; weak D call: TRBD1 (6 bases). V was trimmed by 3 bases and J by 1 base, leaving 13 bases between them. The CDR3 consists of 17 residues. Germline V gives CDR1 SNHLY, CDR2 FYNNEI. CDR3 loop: CASSERGGTSYNSPLHF. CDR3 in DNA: TGTGCCAGCAGTGAGAGAGGGGGAACGTCCTATAATTCACCCCTCCACTTT.

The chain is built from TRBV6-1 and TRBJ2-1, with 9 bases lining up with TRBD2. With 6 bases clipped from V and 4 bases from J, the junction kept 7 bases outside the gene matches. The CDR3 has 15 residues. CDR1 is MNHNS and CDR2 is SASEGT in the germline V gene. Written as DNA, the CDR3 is TGTGCCAGCAGAGCGCTGGCGGGAGGGTACAATGAGCAGTTCTTC. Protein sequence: CASRALAGGYNEQFF.

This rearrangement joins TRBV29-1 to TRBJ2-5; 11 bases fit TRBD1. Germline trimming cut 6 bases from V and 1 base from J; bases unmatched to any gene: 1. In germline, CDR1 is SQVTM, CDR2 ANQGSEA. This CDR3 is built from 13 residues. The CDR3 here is CSVGTGGQETQYF. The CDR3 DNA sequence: TGCAGCGTAGGGACAGGGGGCCAAGAGACCCAGTACTTC.

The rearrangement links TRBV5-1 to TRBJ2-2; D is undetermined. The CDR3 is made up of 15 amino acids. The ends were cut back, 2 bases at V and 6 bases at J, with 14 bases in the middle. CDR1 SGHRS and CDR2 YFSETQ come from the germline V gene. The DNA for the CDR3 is TGCGCCAGCAGCTTACAAGCCTTAGCAGCCGGGGAGCTGTTTTTT. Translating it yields CASSLQALAAGELFF. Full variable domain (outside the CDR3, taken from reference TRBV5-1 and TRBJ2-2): KAGVTQTPRYLIKTRGQQVTLSCSPISGHRSVSWYQQTPGQGLQFLFEYFSETQRNKGNFPGRFSGRQFSNSRSEMNVSTLELGDSALYLCASSLQALAAGELFFGEGSRLTVL.

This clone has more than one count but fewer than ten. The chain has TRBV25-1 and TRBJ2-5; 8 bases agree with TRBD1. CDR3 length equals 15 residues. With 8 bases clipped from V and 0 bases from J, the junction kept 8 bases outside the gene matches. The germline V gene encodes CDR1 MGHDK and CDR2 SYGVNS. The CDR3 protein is CASVGAGGHQETQYF. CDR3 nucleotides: TGTGCCAGCGTCGGGGCAGGGGGCCACCAAGAGACCCAGTACTTC.